The 4 T cell receptor beta chains listed next were all sequenced from one sample in a study of cytomegalovirus exposure and HLA in healthy donors. PCR primers comprised 60 Vbeta and 13 Jbeta primers. Clones were read by immunoSEQ multiplex PCR, and TCRdb kept only the in-frame ones, dropping some. This sample carries approximately 170,000 clones, less than 90% of them seen once, and the ten largest clones take about 3.8%. Sequencing was done on a sample of PBMCs. The source of these receptors is a man aged 50 to 60 in good health and CMV-seropositive.

In the case of this clone: The junction does not match germline at one end; this may be a read error. The chain recombines TRBV7-9 with TRBJ1-1, with D maybe TRBD1 (6 bases). This CDR3 region has 12 residues. Germline CDR1 reads SEHNR; CDR2 reads FQNEAQ (reference sequence). In nucleotides, the CDR3 is TGTTCCAGCAGCTTAGGACAGAATGAAGCTTTCTTT. This encodes CSSSLGQNEAFF.

The V call is TRBV5-6, the J call TRBJ2-7; D possibly corresponds to TRBD1 (6 bases). The CDR3 is made up of 13 amino acids. Trimming pared 3 bases from V and 5 bases from J, leaving 12 bases between. Germline CDR1 is SGHDT and CDR2 is YYEEEE. The CDR3 region is CASSSSGANEQYF. CDR3 sequence (DNA): TGTGCCAGCAGCTCGTCAGGGGCCAACGAGCAGTACTTC. Looking up the rest from reference TRBV5-6 and TRBJ2-7 gives the full variable domain: DAGVTQSPTHLIKTRGQQVTLRCSPKSGHDTVSWYQQALGQGPQFIFQYYEEEERQRGNFPDRFSGHQFPNYSSELNVNALLLGDSALYLCASSSSGANEQYFGPGTRLTVT.

The chain is built from TRBV5-4 and TRBJ1-1, with D perhaps TRBD1 (5 bases). V lost 4 bases, J lost 3 bases, and 13 bases lay in between. This CDR3 has 14 amino acids. The germline CDR1 and CDR2 sequences are SGHNT and YYREEE (reference sequence). As DNA, the CDR3 is TGTGCCAGCAGCCCGGGGGGAAAGGACACTGAAGCTTTCTTT. Protein sequence: CASSPGGKDTEAFF.

The chain recombines TRBV19 with TRBJ2-2; TRBD2 agrees at 9 bases. Germline CDR1 LNHDA, CDR2 SQIVND (reference sequence). V gave up 5 bases and J gave up 2 bases; unmatched junction bases: 12. The CDR3 has 18 amino acids. Here the CDR3 reads CASSVPGLASVNTGELFF. CDR3 DNA: TGTGCCAGTAGTGTCCCGGGACTAGCTTCGGTTAACACCGGGGAGCTGTTTTTT.